Below are 10 T cell receptor beta chains sequenced from a single sample in a study of blood T cell repertoires in COVID-19. Clones were sequenced by immunoSEQ multiplex PCR, and TCRdb holds only the in-frame ones, with some missing. Counted here are under 450,000 clones, roughly 92% occurring once; the ten biggest clones make up roughly 0.9%. What was sequenced was PBMCs or T cells enriched from blood (not recorded which). The receptors derive from a woman in her 40s who had been exposed to COVID-19.

The chain carries TRBV9 and TRBJ2-7; D uncertain. Germline V lookup: CDR1 SGDLS, CDR2 YYNGEE. CDR3 size: 14 residues. Deletions cut 0 bases from V and 0 bases from J, with 7 bases between. The CDR3 coding sequence is TGTGCCAGCAGCGTAGCGGAGTTCTCCTACGAGCAGTACTTC. Residues: CASSVAEFSYEQYF.

The table lists this clone with a count of one. The CDR3 loop reads CASSLRDSFNQPQHF. CDR3 DNA: TGTGCCAGCAGCTTAAGGGACAGCTTCAATCAGCCCCAGCATTTT. This rearrangement joins TRBV6-6 to TRBJ1-5, with 7 bases that match TRBD1. The CDR3 is made up of 15 amino acids. Germline lookup yields CDR1 MNHNY and CDR2 SVGAGI (reference sequence). Trimming cost V 6 bases and J 3 bases; bases outside gene matches: 8.

The chain has TRBV24-1 and TRBJ2-1, with D perhaps TRBD2 (5 bases). The CDR3 has 15 amino acids. Germline V gene lookup returns CDR1 KGHDR and CDR2 SFDVKD. V lost 3 bases and J lost 4, with 12 bases in between. The CDR3 region has the DNA TGTGCCACCAGTGATCCTGGACTGGGTTACAATGAGCAGTTCTTC. Its protein product is CATSDPGLGYNEQFF.

The chain uses TRBV6-5 and TRBJ1-1; 7 positions agree with TRBD1. Trimming removed 6 bases from V and 0 bases from J; junction bases left unmatched: 7. This CDR3 is 15 amino acids long. The germline gives CDR1 MNHEY, CDR2 SVGAGI. The CDR3 is CASSRRTGLNTEAFF. CDR3 bases: TGTGCCAGCAGCCGTCGGACAGGACTGAACACTGAAGCTTTCTTT.

The genes are TRBV7-9 and TRBJ2-2; 7 positions agree with TRBD2. This CDR3 has 16 amino acids. Trimming removed 6 bases from V and 7 bases from J; junction bases left unmatched: 14. From germline, CDR1 is SEHNR and CDR2 FQNEAQ (reference sequence). CDR3 amino acids: CASSPSSGEGSGELFF. Written as DNA, the CDR3 is TGTGCCAGCAGTCCCTCAAGCGGGGAGGGTAGCGGGGAGCTGTTTTTT.

V and J are TRBV30 and TRBJ1-2; 7 positions agree with TRBD1. CDR3 size: 14 residues. V lost 2 bases to trimming and J lost 8 bases; unmatched junction nucleotides: 11. Germline CDR1 is GTSNPN and CDR2 is SVGIG (reference sequence). CDR3 DNA: TGTGCCTGGAGTCAGACAGGGTTTTCGAAGGGCTACACCTTC. It encodes CAWSQTGFSKGYTF.

The chain employs TRBV10-1 and TRBJ1-4; weak D call: TRBD1 (5 bases). The germline V gene encodes CDR1 WNHNN and CDR2 SYGVQD (reference sequence). With 0 bases removed from V and 15 bases from J, the gap between germline ends came to 14 bases. The CDR3 covers 13 residues. The CDR3 sequence is CASSESFAEGVFF. CDR3 in DNA: TGCGCCAGCAGTGAGTCGTTCGCCGAAGGGGTGTTTTTT.

Here the CDR3 reads CARHSRGPPTLCGYTF. CDR3 nucleotide sequence: TGTGCCAGACACTCGAGGGGGCCCCCAACCCTGTGTGGCTACACCTTC. The J gene is TRBJ1-2, the V gene TRBV21-1; TRBD1, the table's D call, was not compared with the DNA. TRBV21-1 is a pseudogene locus. The CDR3 extends over 16 amino acids.

This chain links TRBV19 with TRBJ2-7; 10 bases agree with TRBD1. CDR1 and CDR2 from the germline V gene are LNHDA and SQIVND (reference sequence). The length of the CDR3 is 14 residues. The trim removed 4 bases at V and 3 bases at J, leaving 3 bases unmatched. The CDR3 DNA follows: TGTGCCAGTAGTACCCGGACAGGGGGCTACGAGCAGTACTTC. Its protein is CASSTRTGGYEQYF.

This chain connects TRBV11-2 to TRBJ2-4; a possible D gene is TRBD2 (7 bases). The CDR3 spans 17 residues. V was shortened by 3 bases and J by 3 bases, with 18 bases between the two germline ends. Germline-derived CDR1 and CDR2 are SGHAT and FQNNGV. CDR3: CASSLGGQGGLKNIQYF. In nucleotides, the CDR3 is TGTGCCAGCAGCTTGGGGGGGCAGGGAGGTCTCAAAAACATTCAGTACTTC.